These 26 T cell receptor beta chains share one sample of origin, sequenced in a study of shared clonotypes between healthy human individuals (TCRdb year 2020). Libraries were built with the immunoSEQ multiplex PCR assay. Not all clones reach the TCRdb copy of this immuneACCESS table, which keeps in-frame sequences only. Checked studies attribute under half of the gap to unresolved V genes and leave the rest unexplained. For this sample the table gives approximately 2.1 million clones, of which approximately 93% were detected only once. In total, the top ten clones hold about 0.39% of the sample. Sample: naive CD4+ T cells from PBMCs. The cell subset or site label of this sample denotes: CD45RA+ positively selected. The receptors here all came from a man aged 18-30 years in good health. Some clones in this sample may be carry-over from other donors' samples.

As regards this clone: Other DNA sequences from this sample encode an identical CDR3 as well. V usage is TRBV19 and J usage is TRBJ1-5; 7 positions agree with TRBD1. J was trimmed by 0 bases and V by 9 bases; bases with no gene match: 8. The CDR3 loop spans 15 amino acids. The germline V gene encodes CDR1 LNHDA and CDR2 SQIVND (reference sequence). The CDR3 spells CASRDSSLSNQPQHF. CDR3 in DNA: TGTGCCAGCCGGGACAGCTCTCTTAGCAATCAGCCCCAGCATTTT.

This chain joins TRBV11-2 and TRBJ2-3; the match to TRBD2 covers 14 bases. Looked up from germline, CDR1 is SGHAT and CDR2 is FQNNGV. J gave up 2 bases and V 5 bases, and 12 bases lay outside the gene matches. This CDR3 contains 19 residues. CDR3 protein: CASSKLGTSGSSPTDTQYF. The CDR3 nucleotides are TGTGCCAGCAGCAAACTCGGGACTAGCGGGAGTTCGCCCACAGATACGCAGTATTTT. The complete variable domain, with remaining parts taken from reference TRBV11-2 and TRBJ2-3, reads EAGVAQSPRYKIIEKRQSVAFWCNPISGHATLYWYQQILGQGPKLLIQFQNNGVVDDSQLPKDRFSAERLKGVDSTLKIQPAKLEDSAVYLCASSKLGTSGSSPTDTQYFGPGTRLTVL.

The chain carries TRBV28 and TRBJ1-4, with D perhaps matching TRBD1 (5 bases). CDR1 MDHEN and CDR2 SYDVKM come from the germline V gene. The CDR3 spans 13 residues. Trimming took off 10 bases at V and 5 bases at J, with 14 bases between the two ends. The CDR3 spells CATARGLNEKLFF. DNA of the CDR3: TGTGCCACCGCCCGGGGCCTCAATGAAAAACTGTTTTTT.

The chain has TRBV7-6 and TRBJ1-4, with D possibly TRBD1 on 5 matching bases. The length of the CDR3 is 15 residues. The V and J ends lost 4 bases and 7 bases respectively, with 16 bases between them. CDR1 SGHVS and CDR2 FNYEAQ come from the germline V gene. CDR3 sequence reads: CASSYGRGAGEKLFF. CDR3 nucleotide sequence: TGTGCCAGCAGCTACGGGAGGGGCGCGGGTGAAAAACTGTTTTTT.

This chain links TRBV9 with TRBJ2-2, with D possibly being TRBD2 (6 bases). This CDR3 contains 16 residues. Germline CDR1 SGDLS, CDR2 YYNGEE. V was clipped by 4 bases and J by 3 bases, with 16 bases between them. The chain's CDR3 is CASSTYLGRYTGELFF. CDR3 in DNA: TGTGCCAGCAGCACTTATCTCGGGAGATACACCGGGGAGCTGTTTTTT.

The chain combines TRBV28 with TRBJ1-3; 8 bases are a match to TRBD1. The trim removed 4 bases at V and 1 base at J, leaving 6 bases unmatched. CDR1 and CDR2 (germline): MDHEN, SYDVKM. The CDR3 consists of 16 residues. The CDR3 loop is CASSSWTGTSGNTIYF. The CDR3 DNA reads TGTGCCAGCAGTTCCTGGACAGGGACATCTGGAAACACCATATATTTT.

V is TRBV19 and J is TRBJ2-2; no definite D call. V lost 0 bases and J 6 bases, leaving 5 bases between the germline ends. The V gene's germline CDR1 is LNHDA and CDR2 SQIVND (reference sequence). This CDR3 spans 13 amino acids. For the CDR3, the DNA is TGTGCCAGTAGTATAGAAGCAGCCGGGGAGCTGTTTTTT. It translates to CASSIEAAGELFF.

This chain connects TRBV5-1 to TRBJ1-5, with unresolved D. The CDR3 loop spans 14 amino acids. Germline CDR1 and CDR2: SGHRS and YFSETQ. V was pared by 2 bases and J by 3 bases, with 9 bases between. For the CDR3, the DNA is TGCGCCAGCAGCTTCGACGGATCCAATCAGCCCCAGCATTTT. Protein: CASSFDGSNQPQHF.

The chain links TRBV6-5 to TRBJ2-1; 9 bases fit TRBD1. Germline values: CDR1 MNHEY, CDR2 SVGAGI. V lost 5 bases, J lost 0 bases, and 2 bases stayed unmatched. The length of the CDR3 is 15 residues. The CDR3 reads CASSATGGSYNEQFF. CDR3 DNA: TGTGCCAGCAGTGCGACAGGGGGCTCCTACAATGAGCAGTTCTTC.

The J gene is TRBJ1-1, the V gene TRBV5-1; 9 bases are shared with TRBD1. The V gene's germline CDR1 is SGHRS and CDR2 YFSETQ. The V and J ends lost 8 bases and 1 base, in that order; junction bases with no gene match: 6. The CDR3 length is 14 residues. This CDR3 reads CASTTGGGNTEAFF. Written as DNA, the CDR3 is TGCGCCAGTACGACAGGGGGTGGGAACACTGAAGCTTTCTTT. The full variable domain, its missing parts supplied by reference TRBV5-1 and TRBJ1-1, is KAGVTQTPRYLIKTRGQQVTLSCSPISGHRSVSWYQQTPGQGLQFLFEYFSETQRNKGNFPGRFSGRQFSNSRSEMNVSTLELGDSALYLCASTTGGGNTEAFFGQGTRLTVV.

The chain couples TRBV5-6 to TRBJ2-7; a weak D match, TRBD2 (6 bases). V dropped 0 bases and J dropped 3 bases, with 13 bases sitting between them. The CDR3 loop spans 15 amino acids. From germline, CDR1 is SGHDT and CDR2 YYEEEE. CDR3 sequence: CASSLEGRSYYEQYF. CDR3 nucleotides: TGTGCCAGCAGCTTGGAAGGGAGGAGCTACTACGAGCAGTACTTC.

This chain links TRBV7-9 with TRBJ1-6; D remains unclear. From germline, CDR1 is SEHNR and CDR2 FQNEAQ (reference sequence). Trimming left V 5 bases short and J 9 bases short, with 11 bases between. This CDR3 spans 13 amino acids. The CDR3 DNA reads TGTGCCAGCAGCAGTCGGGAGGCTTCACCCCTCCACTTT. It translates to CASSSREASPLHF. Supplemented by reference TRBV7-9 and TRBJ1-6, the full variable domain reads DTGVSQNPRHKITKRGQNVTFRCDPISEHNRLYWYRQTLGQGPEFLTYFQNEAQLEKSRLLSDRFSAERPKGSFSTLEIQRTEQGDSAMYLCASSSREASPLHFGNGTRLTVT.

This chain connects TRBV4-1 to TRBJ2-3; 10 bases fit TRBD1. Germline values: CDR1 MGHRA, CDR2 YSYEKL. CDR3 length: 17 residues. V lost 4 bases, J lost 5 bases, and 12 bases stayed unmatched. The CDR3, as DNA: TGCGCCAGCAGCCGAAATTTTGACAGGGGGCGACGAGATACGCAGTATTTT. Translating it yields CASSRNFDRGRRDTQYF.

The chain carries TRBV28 and TRBJ2-5, with D perhaps matching TRBD2 (5 bases). Germline CDR1 is MDHEN and CDR2 is SYDVKM. This CDR3 has 14 residues. Between the trimmed V and J ends, which lost 6 bases and 5 bases, there was a span of 16 bases. CDR3 region: CASSDYRGLETQYF. In DNA, the CDR3 is TGTGCCAGCAGCGATTACCGGGGATTGGAGACCCAGTACTTC.

The gene calls are TRBV28 and TRBJ2-1, with D possibly matching TRBD1 (5 bases). The V and J ends lost 6 bases and 9 bases respectively, with 9 bases between them. The CDR3 totals 11 residues. Germline-derived CDR1 and CDR2 are MDHEN and SYDVKM. CDR3 in DNA: TGTGCCAGCAGCTCCAGGGTTGAGCAGTTCTTC. Translating gives CASSSRVEQFF.

The chain joins TRBV5-1 to TRBJ2-3; a possible D gene is TRBD2 (5 bases). This CDR3 spans 16 amino acids. Germline V gene lookup returns CDR1 SGHRS and CDR2 YFSETQ. V lost 1 base, J lost 0 bases, and 12 bases lay in between. CDR3 amino acids: CASSLFGGPSTDTQYF. The CDR3 bases are TGCGCCAGCAGCTTGTTTGGAGGCCCCAGCACAGATACGCAGTATTTT.

The chain uses TRBV4-1 and TRBJ1-4; TRBD1 is a possible D gene (5 bases). The CDR3 is made up of 17 amino acids. Per germline, CDR1 MGHRA and CDR2 YSYEKL. With 0 bases removed from V and 3 bases from J, the gap between germline ends came to 14 bases. CDR3 in amino acids: CASSQDIRGWANEKLFF. The CDR3 DNA is TGCGCCAGCAGCCAAGATATAAGGGGCTGGGCTAATGAAAAACTGTTTTTT.

As concerns this clone: This sample also contains other DNA sequences that code for the same CDR3. This chain connects TRBV5-1 to TRBJ2-1, with 9 bases matching TRBD2. V dropped 0 bases and J dropped 5; count of bases not matched to a gene: 3. Looked up from germline, CDR1 is SGHRS and CDR2 is YFSETQ. CDR3 length equals 15 residues. The CDR3 sequence: CASSLGASGNNEQFF. The CDR3 DNA follows: TGCGCCAGCAGCTTGGGGGCTAGCGGGAACAATGAGCAGTTCTTC. The entire variable domain, with the rest obtained from reference TRBV5-1 and TRBJ2-1, is as follows: KAGVTQTPRYLIKTRGQQVTLSCSPISGHRSVSWYQQTPGQGLQFLFEYFSETQRNKGNFPGRFSGRQFSNSRSEMNVSTLELGDSALYLCASSLGASGNNEQFFGPGTRLTVL.

Turning to this clone: Other DNA sequences of this sample code for an identical CDR3. The J gene is TRBJ2-1, the V gene TRBV6-5; 10 nucleotides line up with TRBD1. Germline-derived CDR1 and CDR2 are MNHEY and SVGAGI. The CDR3 sequence is 14 residues long. V was clipped by 6 bases and J by 3 bases; unmatched bases: 2. The CDR3 here is CASSRDRGYNEQFF. CDR3 nucleotide sequence: TGTGCCAGCAGCCGGGACAGGGGCTACAATGAGCAGTTCTTC.

As concerns this clone: The same CDR3 is also encoded by other DNA sequences in this sample. The rearrangement joins TRBV11-1 to TRBJ2-1; D gene unclear. V was shortened by 3 bases and J by 5 bases, with 8 bases between the two germline ends. The CDR3 runs 13 residues. The germline V gene encodes CDR1 SGHAT and CDR2 FQDESV (reference sequence). CDR3 region: CASSLSRNNEQFF. The CDR3 coding sequence is TGTGCCAGCAGCTTGTCCAGAAACAATGAGCAGTTCTTC.

The rearrangement joins TRBV14 to TRBJ2-1; 8 bases align to TRBD2. J was trimmed by 0 bases and V by 4 bases; bases with no gene match: 8. Germline CDR1 and CDR2: SGHDN and FVKESK. There are 17 residues in the CDR3. CDR3: CASSPRGGRSSYNEQFF. The CDR3 DNA is TGTGCCAGCAGCCCCCGGGGGGGCAGGAGCTCCTACAATGAGCAGTTCTTC.

The chain links TRBV7-2 to TRBJ2-2; the D is unclear. V lost 2 bases, J lost 5 bases, and 9 bases lay in between. CDR1 SGHTA and CDR2 FQGNSA come from the germline V gene. CDR3 length: 14 amino acids. CDR3 protein: CASSLISSTGELFF. CDR3 nucleotide sequence: TGTGCCAGCAGCTTAATTTCTAGTACCGGGGAGCTGTTTTTT.

The chain has TRBV11-2 and TRBJ1-5; 8 bases are a match to TRBD1. CDR1 is SGHAT and CDR2 is FQNNGV in the germline V gene. Germline trimming cut 5 bases from V and 7 bases from J; bases unmatched to any gene: 4. The length of the CDR3 is 13 residues. The CDR3 is CASSEDRAQPQHF. CDR3 in DNA: TGTGCCAGCAGCGAGGACAGGGCGCAGCCCCAGCATTTT. Full variable domain (missing parts from reference TRBV11-2 and TRBJ1-5): EAGVAQSPRYKIIEKRQSVAFWCNPISGHATLYWYQQILGQGPKLLIQFQNNGVVDDSQLPKDRFSAERLKGVDSTLKIQPAKLEDSAVYLCASSEDRAQPQHFGDGTRLSIL.

The rearrangement uses TRBV7-2 and TRBJ1-1; D is ambiguous. The CDR3 runs to 15 residues. V shed 1 base and J shed 1 base, with 10 bases lying between them. CDR1 is SGHTA, CDR2 FQGNSA, per germline. The CDR3 reads CASSLEVRGNTEAFF. The CDR3 DNA sequence: TGTGCCAGCAGCTTAGAGGTACGGGGGAACACTGAAGCTTTCTTT.

This clone was observed a handful of times. Distinct nucleotide sequences in the sample also encode this CDR3. This chain's CDR3 is CASSLGQGDTEAFF. CDR3 nucleotides: TGTGCCAGCAGCTTAGGGCAGGGGGACACTGAAGCTTTCTTT. V gene TRBV7-9 combines with J gene TRBJ1-1; 7 bases are shared with TRBD1. CDR3 size: 14 residues. Per the germline V gene, CDR1 is SEHNR and CDR2 is FQNEAQ (reference sequence). V lost 1 base to trimming and J lost 3 bases; unmatched junction nucleotides: 2.

This clone has only one observation. The chain links TRBV18 to TRBJ2-7; D may be TRBD1 or TRBD2 (6 bases each). Germline V CDR1 and CDR2: KGHSH, LQKENI. This CDR3 is 15 amino acids long. V was cut by 4 bases and J by 2 bases, with 15 bases left in between. In DNA form, the CDR3 reads TGTGCCAGCTCACGATGGGACGGGGGCGCCTACGAGCAGTACTTC. Its translation is CASSRWDGGAYEQYF.